Sequencing of this T cell receptor beta chain was carried out in a study of T cells in Graves' hyperthyroidism and ophthalmopathy. Researchers took RNA transcripts and amplified the TCR beta CDR3 regions from them. The HTBI primer set was used in a first-round RT-PCR of the TCR CDR3. Each CDR3 protein gets one entry after TCRdb re-called the multiplex PCR reads with MiXCR. The sample lists some 740,000 distinct CDR3 sequences, about 15% occurring once. This clonotype was seen only a few times. The clonotype originates from a woman aged 18-30 years with Graves' hyperthyroidism. Sequencing was done on a sample of blood.

This CDR3 is CASSFSSTEAFF. CDR3 coding DNA: TGTGCCAGCAGCTTTTCCAGCACTGAAGCTTTCTTT. The chain combines TRBV7-9 with TRBJ1-1; no reliable D call. Between the trimmed V and J ends, which lost 3 bases and 4 bases, there was a span of 6 bases. CDR1 is SEHNR and CDR2 is FQNEAQ in the germline V gene (reference sequence). CDR3 length: 12 residues. The whole variable domain, filled in from reference TRBV7-9 and TRBJ1-1, reads DTGVSQNPRHKITKRGQNVTFRCDPISEHNRLYWYRQTLGQGPEFLTYFQNEAQLEKSRLLSDRFSAERPKGSFSTLEIQRTEQGDSAMYLCASSFSSTEAFFGQGTRLTVV.